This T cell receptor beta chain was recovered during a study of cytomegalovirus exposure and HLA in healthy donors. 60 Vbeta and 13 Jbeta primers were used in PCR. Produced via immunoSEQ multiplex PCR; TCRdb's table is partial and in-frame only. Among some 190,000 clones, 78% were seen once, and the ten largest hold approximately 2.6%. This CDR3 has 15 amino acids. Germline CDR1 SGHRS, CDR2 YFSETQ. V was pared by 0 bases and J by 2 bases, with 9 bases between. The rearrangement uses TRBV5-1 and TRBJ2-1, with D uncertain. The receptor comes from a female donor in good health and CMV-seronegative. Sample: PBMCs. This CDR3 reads CASSLDQRPYNEQFF. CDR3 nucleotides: TGCGCCAGCAGCTTGGACCAGCGCCCCTACAATGAGCAGTTCTTC.